The T cell receptor (beta chain) described here comes from a study of blood T cell repertoires in COVID-19. The ends were cut back, 3 bases at V and 3 bases at J, with 9 bases in the middle. Germline CDR1 and CDR2: MGHRA and YSYEKL. The CDR3 has 13 amino acids. Followed longitudinally, the Seattle patients had been enrolled during active infection. In the original workflow: Amplification of reference gene primers was used by the study to estimate nucleated cell counts. Data came from immunoSEQ multiplex PCR; TCRdb stores just in-frame clones and leaves some out. V, J and clone size reflect that table, while D and trimming were determined from the DNA. Here the sample spans some 80,000 clones, approximately 93% being singletons.

Material for sequencing was peripheral blood. The TCR sequence derives from a man aged 45-65 years with COVID-19, enrolled during active disease. The chain is built from TRBV4-1 and TRBJ2-7; no clear D. The CDR3 reads CASSHGGDYEQYV. In nucleotides, the CDR3 is TGCGCCAGCAGCCACGGCGGAGACTACGAGCAGTACGTC.